The present T cell receptor beta chain was sequenced within a study of T cells in Graves' hyperthyroidism and ophthalmopathy (dated by TCRdb to between 2018 and 2021). Broadly, across the study: Peripheral blood was collected at initial diagnosis, before any treatment. To identify distinguishing TCR V-J signatures, a discovery cohort of around 100 patients was used, comprising fewer than 45 with Graves' ophthalmopathy and under 60 with stable Graves' hyperthyroidism. An independent validation cohort of under 20 hyperthyroidism patients and approximately 15 patients who later progressed to ophthalmopathy tested prospective prediction of ophthalmopathy. The approximately 100 discovery patients were divided at random into training and test sets in a 7:3 ratio. In several Graves' hyperthyroidism patients, the study also compared T-cell repertoires from thyroid tissue with T-cell repertoires from blood. After sampling, hyperthyroidism patients received methimazole starting at 30 mg daily, and ophthalmopathy patients received high-dose intravenous methylprednisolone. The paper describes TCR Vbeta CDR3 sequencing of about 140 peripheral blood samples, made up of 43 ophthalmopathy patients, roughly 75 hyperthyroidism patients and 17 progressor patients.

This clonotype was recorded many times. It has no known antigen specificity. No base-level quality is on record; no much larger clone is a single base apart. Study-wide findings and limitations: In validation, the model predicted progression to ophthalmopathy with over 65% sensitivity and about 73% specificity, a median of 6.5 months before onset. In cross-validation, a model built on a 13 V-J signature told ophthalmopathy apart from stable hyperthyroidism with 85% to 90% sensitivity and roughly 82% specificity, and in testing the same model reached 80%/75%. No statistical method was used to fix the sample size in advance, and group allocation was not hidden from the investigators. Blood samples also contained most of the expanded thyroid clonotypes (frequency above 0.001), which suggests that blood repertoires may reflect thyroid immune responses.

The germline V gene (reference sequence) supplies CDR1 LNHNV and CDR2 YYDKDF. The CDR3 sequence holds 14 residues, the cysteine and phenylalanine included. Just CDR3 DNA is preserved here, 42 bases in frame from base 1. V and J lose 0 bases and 2 bases, and a span of 7 bases separates them. TCR beta CDR3 regions were amplified from RNA transcripts. The first round of RT-PCR for the TCR CDR3 was performed with the HTBI primer set and the Qiagen OneStep RT-PCR kit. The libraries were constructed in a second round of multiplex PCR and then size-selected and purified. Libraries were sequenced paired-end with 100 bp reads on an Illumina HiSeq2000. In the paper's pipeline: SOAPnuke was used to process the raw data, with reads discarded if the reads contained adapters or uncalled bases, had a mean Phred below 15, or lacked an exact constant-primer or identifier match. High-quality paired reads were merged using COPE v1.2.5, and each unique nucleotide sequence was defined as a clonotype. MiTCR v1.1 was used to align the clonotypes against IMGT TRBV, TRBD and TRBJ reference segments. The analysis included only V-J combinations with a frequency above 0.0001, which together covered more than 98% of the repertoires. A TCS score was defined as the ratio between F50 (clonal expansion) and ExV (chaos), using BLOSUM62-based TCRdist between CDR3 peptides within each V-J. Welch's t-statistics and random forest reduced roughly 530 V-J features to 13, which were used in a naive Bayes classifier (R e1071). TCRdb ran its own pipeline on the public reads, namely fastp trimming at Q25 and MiXCR clone calling, and kept in-frame beta chains. Duplicate CDR3 protein sequences are folded into a single record with the most common DNA and genes. These V and J calls originate from TCRdb's pipeline instead of the authors' own analysis. The sample has 340,000 or so distinct CDR3 sequences on record, around 20% of them singletons. The ten largest make up 50% of the sample.

A patient counted as having stable Graves' hyperthyroidism if no progression to ophthalmopathy occurred over 18 months of follow-up. Hyperthyroidism patients were newly diagnosed, had a disease duration of under 2 months, and were aged 18 to 65 years. Any patient with an uncontrolled infection, another autoimmune disease, pregnancy or lactation was excluded. Clinical symptoms, serum thyroxine and TRAb, thyroid ultrasound, and orbital computed tomography formed the basis for the diagnoses. Ficoll-Paque density gradient centrifugation was used to isolate PBMCs from 9.5 to 10 ml of fresh peripheral blood. Total RNA was extracted with Trizol reagent, and quality was checked on an Agilent 2100 Bioanalyzer.

This clonotype was obtained from a woman in her forties or fifties with Graves' hyperthyroidism. Sequencing input: blood. The sequence links TRBV15 to TRBJ1-1; no D gene can be assigned with confidence. CDR3 sequence: CATSRDRVNTEAFF. The DNA sequence is given as TGTGCCACCAGCAGAGATAGAGTTAACACTGAAGCTTTCTTT. The CDR3, completed at both ends by the reference TRBV15 and TRBJ1-1 genes, gives the full variable domain DAMVIQNPRYQVTQFGKPVTLSCSQTLNHNVMYWYQQKSSQAPKLLFHYYDKDFNNEADTPDNFQSRRPNTSFCFLDIRSPGLGDTAMYLCATSRDRVNTEAFFGQGTRLTVV.